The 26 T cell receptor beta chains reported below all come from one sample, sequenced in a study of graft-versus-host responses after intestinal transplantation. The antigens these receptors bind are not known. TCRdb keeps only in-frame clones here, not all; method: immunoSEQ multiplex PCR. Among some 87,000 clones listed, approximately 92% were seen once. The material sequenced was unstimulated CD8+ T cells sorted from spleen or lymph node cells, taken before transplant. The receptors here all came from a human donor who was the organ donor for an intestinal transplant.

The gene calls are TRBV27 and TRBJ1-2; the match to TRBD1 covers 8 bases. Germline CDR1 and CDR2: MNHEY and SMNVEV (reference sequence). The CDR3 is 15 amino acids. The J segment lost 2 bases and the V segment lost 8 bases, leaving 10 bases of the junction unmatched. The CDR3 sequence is CASGYGTGVNYGYTF. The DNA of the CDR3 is TGTGCCAGCGGCTACGGGACAGGTGTGAACTATGGCTACACCTTC.

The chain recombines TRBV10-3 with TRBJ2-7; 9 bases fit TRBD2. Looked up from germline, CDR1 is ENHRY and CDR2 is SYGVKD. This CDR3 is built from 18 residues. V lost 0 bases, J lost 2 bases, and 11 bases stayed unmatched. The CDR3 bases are TGTGCCATCAGTGAGTCGGCGGGGCTAGCGGGGATCCCCTACGAGCAGTACTTC. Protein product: CAISESAGLAGIPYEQYF.

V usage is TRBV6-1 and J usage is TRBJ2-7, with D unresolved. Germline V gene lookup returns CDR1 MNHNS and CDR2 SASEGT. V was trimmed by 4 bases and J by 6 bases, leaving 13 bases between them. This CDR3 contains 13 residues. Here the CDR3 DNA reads TGTGCCAGCAGTGCCCCCGAGGTCGGCGAGCAGTACTTC. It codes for CASSAPEVGEQYF.

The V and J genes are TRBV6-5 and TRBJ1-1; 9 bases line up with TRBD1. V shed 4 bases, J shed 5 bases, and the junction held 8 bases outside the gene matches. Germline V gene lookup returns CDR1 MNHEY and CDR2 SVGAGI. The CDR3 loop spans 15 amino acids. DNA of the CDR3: TGTGCCAGCAGTTCCCCCGGGACAGGGTATACTGAAGCTTTCTTT. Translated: CASSSPGTGYTEAFF.

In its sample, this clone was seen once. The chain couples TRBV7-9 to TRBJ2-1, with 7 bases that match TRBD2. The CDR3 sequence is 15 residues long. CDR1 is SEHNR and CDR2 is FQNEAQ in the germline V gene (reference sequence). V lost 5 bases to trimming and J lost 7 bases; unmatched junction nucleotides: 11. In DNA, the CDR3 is TGTGCCAGCAGCGCTACGGCGGGAGAGGGGAATGAGCAGTTCTTC. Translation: CASSATAGEGNEQFF.

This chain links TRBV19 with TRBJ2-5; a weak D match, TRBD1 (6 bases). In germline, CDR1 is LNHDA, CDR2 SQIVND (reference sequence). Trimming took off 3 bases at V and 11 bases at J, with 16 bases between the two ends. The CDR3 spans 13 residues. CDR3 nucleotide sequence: TGTGCCAGTAGTATGGACACCTCAGGGGAGCAGTACTTC. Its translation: CASSMDTSGEQYF.

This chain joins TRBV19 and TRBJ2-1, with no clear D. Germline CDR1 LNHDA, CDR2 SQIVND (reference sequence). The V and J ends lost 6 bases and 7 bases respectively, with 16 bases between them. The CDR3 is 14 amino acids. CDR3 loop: CASSKYRERNEQFF. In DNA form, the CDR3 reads TGTGCCAGTAGCAAATATAGAGAGAGGAATGAGCAGTTCTTC.

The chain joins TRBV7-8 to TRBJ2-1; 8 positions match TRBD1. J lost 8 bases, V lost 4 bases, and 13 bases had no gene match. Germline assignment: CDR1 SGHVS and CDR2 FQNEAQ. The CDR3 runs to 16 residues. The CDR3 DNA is TGTGCCAGCAGCTCACCCGGGACAGGCAAAACTTATGAGCAGTTCTTC. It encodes CASSSPGTGKTYEQFF.

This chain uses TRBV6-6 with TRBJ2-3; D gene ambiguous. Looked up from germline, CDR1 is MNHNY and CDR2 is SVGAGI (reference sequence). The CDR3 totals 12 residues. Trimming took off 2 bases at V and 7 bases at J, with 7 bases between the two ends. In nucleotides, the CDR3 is TGTGCCAGCAGTTACGGCCCAAATACGCAGTATTTT. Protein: CASSYGPNTQYF.

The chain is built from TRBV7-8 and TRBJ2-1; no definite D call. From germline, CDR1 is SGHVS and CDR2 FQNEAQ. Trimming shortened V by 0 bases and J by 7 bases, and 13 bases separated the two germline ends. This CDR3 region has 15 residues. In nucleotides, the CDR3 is TGTGCCAGCAGCTTAGCGGGCAGTCCAGTGAATGAGCAGTTCTTC. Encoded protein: CASSLAGSPVNEQFF.

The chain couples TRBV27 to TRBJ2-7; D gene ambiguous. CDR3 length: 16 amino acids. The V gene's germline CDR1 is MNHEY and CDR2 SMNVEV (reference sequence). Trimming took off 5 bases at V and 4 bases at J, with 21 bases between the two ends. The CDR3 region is CASSPLGGPATYEQYF. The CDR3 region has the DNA TGTGCCAGCAGTCCACTTGGCGGTCCTGCCACTTACGAGCAGTACTTC.

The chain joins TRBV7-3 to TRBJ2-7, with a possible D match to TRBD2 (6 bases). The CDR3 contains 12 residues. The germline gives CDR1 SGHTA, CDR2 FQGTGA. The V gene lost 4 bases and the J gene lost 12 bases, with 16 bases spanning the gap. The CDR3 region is CASSSSGTFAYF. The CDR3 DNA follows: TGTGCCAGCAGCTCGTCCGGGACTTTCGCGTACTTC.

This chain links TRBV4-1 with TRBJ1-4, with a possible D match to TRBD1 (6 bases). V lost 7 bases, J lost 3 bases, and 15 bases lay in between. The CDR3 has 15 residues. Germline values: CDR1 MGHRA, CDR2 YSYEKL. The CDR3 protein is CASTGKQGANEKLFF. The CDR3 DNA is TGCGCCAGCACCGGAAAACAGGGTGCTAATGAAAAACTGTTTTTT.

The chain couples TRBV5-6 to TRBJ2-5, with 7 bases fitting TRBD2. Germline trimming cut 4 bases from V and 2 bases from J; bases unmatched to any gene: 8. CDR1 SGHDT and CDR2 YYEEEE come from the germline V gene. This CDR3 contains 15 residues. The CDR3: CASSPRDYLQETQYF. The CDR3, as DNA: TGTGCCAGCAGCCCTCGGGACTATCTACAAGAGACCCAGTACTTC.

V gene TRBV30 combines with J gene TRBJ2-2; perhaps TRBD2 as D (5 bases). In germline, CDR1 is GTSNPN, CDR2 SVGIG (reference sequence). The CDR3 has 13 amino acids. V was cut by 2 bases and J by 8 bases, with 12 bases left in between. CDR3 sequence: CAWSRTGVGELFF. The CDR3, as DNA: TGTGCCTGGAGTAGGACTGGGGTAGGGGAGCTGTTTTTT.

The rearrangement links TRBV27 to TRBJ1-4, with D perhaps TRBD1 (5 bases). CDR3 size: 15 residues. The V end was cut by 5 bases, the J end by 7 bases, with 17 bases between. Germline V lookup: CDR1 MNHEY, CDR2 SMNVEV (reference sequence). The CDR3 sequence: CASSPRAGPVEKLFF. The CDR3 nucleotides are TGTGCCAGCAGTCCAAGGGCGGGGCCGGTTGAAAAACTGTTTTTT.

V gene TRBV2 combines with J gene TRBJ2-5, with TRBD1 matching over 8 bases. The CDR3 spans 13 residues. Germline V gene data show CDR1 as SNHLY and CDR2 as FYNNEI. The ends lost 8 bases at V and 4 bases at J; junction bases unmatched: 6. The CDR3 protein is CASEGQGGETQYF. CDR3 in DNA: TGTGCCAGCGAAGGACAGGGAGGAGAGACCCAGTACTTC.

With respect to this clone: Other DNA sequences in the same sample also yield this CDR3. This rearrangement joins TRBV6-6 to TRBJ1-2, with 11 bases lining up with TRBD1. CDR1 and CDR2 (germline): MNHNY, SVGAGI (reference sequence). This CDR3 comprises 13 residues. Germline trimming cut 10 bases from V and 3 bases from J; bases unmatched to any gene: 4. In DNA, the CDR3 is TGTGCCACCGGGACAGGGGGAGACTATGGCTACACCTTC. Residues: CATGTGGDYGYTF.

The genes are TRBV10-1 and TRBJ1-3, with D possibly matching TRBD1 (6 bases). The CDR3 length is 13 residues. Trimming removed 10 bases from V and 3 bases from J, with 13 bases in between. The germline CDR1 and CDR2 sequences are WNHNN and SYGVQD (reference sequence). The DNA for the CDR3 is TGCGCCACCCGAACAGGGAATGGAAACACCATATATTTT. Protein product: CATRTGNGNTIYF.

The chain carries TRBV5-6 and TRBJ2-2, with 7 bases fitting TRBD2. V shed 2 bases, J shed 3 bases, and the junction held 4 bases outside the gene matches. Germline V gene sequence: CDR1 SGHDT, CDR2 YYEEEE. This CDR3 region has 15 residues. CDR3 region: CASSFSGMDTGELFF. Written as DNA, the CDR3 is TGTGCCAGCAGCTTCAGCGGGATGGACACCGGGGAGCTGTTTTTT. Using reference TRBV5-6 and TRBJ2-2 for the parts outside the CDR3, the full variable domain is DAGVTQSPTHLIKTRGQQVTLRCSPKSGHDTVSWYQQALGQGPQFIFQYYEEEERQRGNFPDRFSGHQFPNYSSELNVNALLLGDSALYLCASSFSGMDTGELFFGEGSRLTVL.

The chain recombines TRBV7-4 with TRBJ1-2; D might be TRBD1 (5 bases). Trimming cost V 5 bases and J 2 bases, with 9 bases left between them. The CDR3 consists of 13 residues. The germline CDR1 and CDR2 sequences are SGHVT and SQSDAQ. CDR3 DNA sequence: TGTGCCAGCAGCCAAACAGGCAACTATGGCTACACCTTC. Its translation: CASSQTGNYGYTF.

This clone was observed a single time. The CDR3 loop is CASSPGTGNVGYTF. Here the CDR3 DNA reads TGTGCCAGTAGCCCTGGGACAGGGAATGTCGGCTACACCTTC. The V gene is TRBV19, the J gene TRBJ1-2; 9 bases map to TRBD1. Looked up from germline, CDR1 is LNHDA and CDR2 is SQIVND (reference sequence). The CDR3 runs to 14 residues. V lost 6 bases, J lost 8 bases, and 10 bases stayed unmatched.

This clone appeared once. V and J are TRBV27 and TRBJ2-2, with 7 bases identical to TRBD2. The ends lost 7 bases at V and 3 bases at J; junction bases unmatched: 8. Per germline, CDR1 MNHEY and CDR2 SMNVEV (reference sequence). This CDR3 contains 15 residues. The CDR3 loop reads CASTPLAADTGELFF. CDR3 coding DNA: TGTGCCAGCACCCCCCTAGCGGCGGACACCGGGGAGCTGTTTTTT.

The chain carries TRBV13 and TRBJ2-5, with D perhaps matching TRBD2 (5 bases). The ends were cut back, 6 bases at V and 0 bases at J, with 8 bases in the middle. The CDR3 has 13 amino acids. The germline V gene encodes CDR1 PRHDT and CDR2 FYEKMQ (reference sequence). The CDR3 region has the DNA TGTGCCAGCAGGTCGGGGTACCAAGAGACCCAGTACTTC. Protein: CASRSGYQETQYF.

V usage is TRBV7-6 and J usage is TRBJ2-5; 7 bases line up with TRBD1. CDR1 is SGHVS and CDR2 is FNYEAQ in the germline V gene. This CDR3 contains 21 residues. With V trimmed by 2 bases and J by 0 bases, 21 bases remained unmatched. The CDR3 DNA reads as TGTGCCAGCAGCTTACAGGGGGTCAGTAAATATACCTATTGGTACCAAGAGACCCAGTACTTC. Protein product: CASSLQGVSKYTYWYQETQYF.

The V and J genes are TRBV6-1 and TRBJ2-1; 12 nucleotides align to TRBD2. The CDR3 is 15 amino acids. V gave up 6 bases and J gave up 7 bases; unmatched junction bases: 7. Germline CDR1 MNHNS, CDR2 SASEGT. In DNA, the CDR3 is TGTGCCAGCAGCGAGCTAGCGGGGGGGCCGAATGAGCAGTTCTTC. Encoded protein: CASSELAGGPNEQFF.